This T cell receptor (beta chain) was identified during a study of cytomegalovirus exposure and HLA in healthy donors. General study results and limits: More clonal expansion characterized HLA-associated TCR beta chains than equally common others in a later analysis. Using a false discovery rate of 0.05, a later analysis showed that 16,951 TCR beta sequences were associated with HLA alleles. The authors listed 164 TCR beta chains as cytomegalovirus-associated.

Use of 60 Vbeta and 13 Jbeta primers characterized the PCR. Method: immunoSEQ multiplex PCR; TCRdb's copy keeps in-frame clones and lacks some. The sample has around 130,000 clones, roughly four fifths seen once. Note on this clone: The target antigen is unknown.

This TCR was sampled from a woman aged 40 to 55 in good health and CMV-seropositive. The sequencing input was PBMCs.

The CDR3 DNA sequence: TGTGCCAGCAGCTCCTCAGGGGGATACAACACCGGGGAGCTGTTTTTT. This gives the protein CASSSSGGYNTGELFF. V gene TRBV7-3 combines with J gene TRBJ2-2; TRBD1 aligns across 7 bases. The CDR3 is made up of 16 amino acids. The germline gives CDR1 SGHTA, CDR2 FQGTGA. V shed 4 bases and J 2 bases; nucleotides not matched to a gene: 7.